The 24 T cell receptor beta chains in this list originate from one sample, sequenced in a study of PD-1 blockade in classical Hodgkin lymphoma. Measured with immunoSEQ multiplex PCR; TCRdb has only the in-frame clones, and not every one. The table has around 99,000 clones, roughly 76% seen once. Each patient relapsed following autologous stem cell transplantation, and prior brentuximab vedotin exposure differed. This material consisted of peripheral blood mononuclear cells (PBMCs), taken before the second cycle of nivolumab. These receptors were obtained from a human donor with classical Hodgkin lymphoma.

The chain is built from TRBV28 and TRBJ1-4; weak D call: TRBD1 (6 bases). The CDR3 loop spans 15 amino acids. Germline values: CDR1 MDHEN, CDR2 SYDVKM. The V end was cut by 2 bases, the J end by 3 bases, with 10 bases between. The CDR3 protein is CASSLMGASNEKLFF. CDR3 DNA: TGTGCCAGCAGTTTAATGGGGGCTTCTAATGAAAAACTGTTTTTT.

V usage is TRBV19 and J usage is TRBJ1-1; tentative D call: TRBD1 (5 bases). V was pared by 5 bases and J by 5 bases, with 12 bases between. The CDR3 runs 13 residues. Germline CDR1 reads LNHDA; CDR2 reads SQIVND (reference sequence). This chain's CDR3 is CASSLLPGTEAFF. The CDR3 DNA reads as TGTGCCAGTAGTCTCCTTCCAGGGACTGAAGCTTTCTTT.

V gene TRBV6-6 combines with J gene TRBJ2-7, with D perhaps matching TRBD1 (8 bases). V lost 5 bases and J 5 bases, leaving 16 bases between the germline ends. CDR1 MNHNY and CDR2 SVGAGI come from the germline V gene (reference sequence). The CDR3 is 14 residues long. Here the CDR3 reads CASSRTGGGNEQYF. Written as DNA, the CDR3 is TGTGCCAGCAGTCGTACAGGGGGAGGGAACGAGCAGTACTTC.

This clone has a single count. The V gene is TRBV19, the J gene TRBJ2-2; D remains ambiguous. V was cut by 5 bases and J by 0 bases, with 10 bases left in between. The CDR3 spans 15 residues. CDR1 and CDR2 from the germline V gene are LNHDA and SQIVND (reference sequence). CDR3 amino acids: CASSFGTSNTGELFF. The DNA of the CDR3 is TGTGCCAGTAGTTTCGGTACCTCGAACACCGGGGAGCTGTTTTTT.

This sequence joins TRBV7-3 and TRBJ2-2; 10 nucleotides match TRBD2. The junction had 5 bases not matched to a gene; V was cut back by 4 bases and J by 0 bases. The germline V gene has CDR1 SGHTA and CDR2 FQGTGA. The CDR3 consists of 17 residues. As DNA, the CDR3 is TGTGCCAGCAGCTCAACAAGCGGGAGGGCGAACACCGGGGAGCTGTTTTTT. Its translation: CASSSTSGRANTGELFF.

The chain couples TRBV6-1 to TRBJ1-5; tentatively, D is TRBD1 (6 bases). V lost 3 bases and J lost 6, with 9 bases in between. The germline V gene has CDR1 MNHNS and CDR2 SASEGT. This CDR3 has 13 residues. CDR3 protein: CASSDRGGQPQHF. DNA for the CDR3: TGTGCCAGCAGTGACCGAGGGGGTCAGCCCCAGCATTTT.

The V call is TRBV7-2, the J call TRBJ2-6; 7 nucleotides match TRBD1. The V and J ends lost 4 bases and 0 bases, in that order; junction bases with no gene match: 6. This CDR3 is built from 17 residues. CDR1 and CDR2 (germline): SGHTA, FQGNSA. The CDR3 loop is CASSSPGQNSGANVLTF. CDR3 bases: TGTGCCAGCAGCTCACCGGGACAGAACTCTGGGGCCAACGTCCTGACTTTC.

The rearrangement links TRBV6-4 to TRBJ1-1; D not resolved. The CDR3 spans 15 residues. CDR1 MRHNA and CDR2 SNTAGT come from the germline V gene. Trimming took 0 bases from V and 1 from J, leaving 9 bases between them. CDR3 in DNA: TGTGCCAGCAGTGACTCTTACCGGAGGAACACTGAAGCTTTCTTT. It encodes CASSDSYRRNTEAFF.

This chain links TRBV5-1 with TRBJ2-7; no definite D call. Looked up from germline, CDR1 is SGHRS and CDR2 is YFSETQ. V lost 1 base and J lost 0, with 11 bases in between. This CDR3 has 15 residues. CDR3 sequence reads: CASSLLQSPSYEQYF. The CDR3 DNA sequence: TGCGCCAGCAGCTTGTTACAGTCACCCTCCTACGAGCAGTACTTC.

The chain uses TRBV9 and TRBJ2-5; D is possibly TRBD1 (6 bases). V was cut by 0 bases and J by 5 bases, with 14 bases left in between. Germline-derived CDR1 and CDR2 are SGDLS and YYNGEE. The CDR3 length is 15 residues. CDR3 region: CASSVVVGAWETQYF. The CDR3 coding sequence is TGTGCCAGCAGCGTAGTAGTGGGGGCGTGGGAGACCCAGTACTTC. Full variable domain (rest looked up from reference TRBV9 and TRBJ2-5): DSGVTQTPKHLITATGQRVTLRCSPRSGDLSVYWYQQSLDQGLQFLIQYYNGEERAKGNILERFSAQQFPDLHSELNLSSLELGDSALYFCASSVVVGAWETQYFGPGTRLLVL.

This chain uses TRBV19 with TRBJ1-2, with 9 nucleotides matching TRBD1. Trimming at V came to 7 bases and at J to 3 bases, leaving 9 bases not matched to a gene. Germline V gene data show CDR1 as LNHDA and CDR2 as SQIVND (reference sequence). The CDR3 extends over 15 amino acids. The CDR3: CASTTSGQGDYGYTF. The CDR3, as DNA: TGTGCCAGTACAACCTCGGGACAGGGAGACTATGGCTACACCTTC. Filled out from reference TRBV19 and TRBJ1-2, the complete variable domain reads DGGITQSPKYLFRKEGQNVTLSCEQNLNHDAMYWYRQDPGQGLRLIYYSQIVNDFQKGDIAEGYSVSREKKESFPLTVTSAQKNPTAFYLCASTTSGQGDYGYTFGSGTRLTVV.

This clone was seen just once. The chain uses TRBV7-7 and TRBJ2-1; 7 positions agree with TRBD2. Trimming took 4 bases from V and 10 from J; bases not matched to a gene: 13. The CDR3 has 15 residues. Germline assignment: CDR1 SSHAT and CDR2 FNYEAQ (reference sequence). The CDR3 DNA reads TGTGCCAGCAGCTCAACGGGACTATCCGGCGGGGAGCAGTTCTTC. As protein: CASSSTGLSGGEQFF.

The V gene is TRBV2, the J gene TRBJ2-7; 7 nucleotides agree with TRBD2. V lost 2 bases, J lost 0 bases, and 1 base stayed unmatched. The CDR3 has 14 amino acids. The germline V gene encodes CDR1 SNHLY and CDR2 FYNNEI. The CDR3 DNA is TGTGCCAGCAGTGAACAGCGGGACTCCTACGAGCAGTACTTC. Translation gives CASSEQRDSYEQYF.

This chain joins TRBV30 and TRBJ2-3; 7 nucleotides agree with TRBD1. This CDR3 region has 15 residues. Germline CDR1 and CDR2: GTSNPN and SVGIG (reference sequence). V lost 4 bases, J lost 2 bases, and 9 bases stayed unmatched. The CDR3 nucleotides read TGTGCCTGGACACAGACAGGGACCCCCACAGATACGCAGTATTTT. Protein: CAWTQTGTPTDTQYF.

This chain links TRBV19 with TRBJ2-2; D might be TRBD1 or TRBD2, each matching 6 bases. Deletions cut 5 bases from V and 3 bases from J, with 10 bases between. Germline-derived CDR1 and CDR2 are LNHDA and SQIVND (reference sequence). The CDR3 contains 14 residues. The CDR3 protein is CASSARGDTGELFF. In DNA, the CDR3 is TGTGCCAGTAGTGCTAGGGGGGACACCGGGGAGCTGTTTTTT.

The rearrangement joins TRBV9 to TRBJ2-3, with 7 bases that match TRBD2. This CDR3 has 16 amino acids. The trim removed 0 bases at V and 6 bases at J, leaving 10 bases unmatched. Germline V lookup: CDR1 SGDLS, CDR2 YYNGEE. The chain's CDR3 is CASSVELGGVGDTQYF. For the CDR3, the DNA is TGTGCCAGCAGCGTAGAATTGGGAGGGGTCGGGGATACGCAGTATTTT.

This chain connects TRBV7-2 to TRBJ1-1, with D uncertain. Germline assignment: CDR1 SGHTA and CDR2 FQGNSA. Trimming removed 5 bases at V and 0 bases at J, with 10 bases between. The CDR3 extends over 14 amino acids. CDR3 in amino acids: CASSHTRMNTEAFF. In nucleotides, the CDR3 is TGTGCCAGCAGCCATACCCGTATGAACACTGAAGCTTTCTTT.

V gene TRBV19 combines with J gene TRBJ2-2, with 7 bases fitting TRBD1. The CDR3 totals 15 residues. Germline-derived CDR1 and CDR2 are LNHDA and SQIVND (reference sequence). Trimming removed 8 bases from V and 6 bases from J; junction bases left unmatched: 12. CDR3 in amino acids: CASERPRGQAGELFF. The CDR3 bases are TGTGCCAGTGAGAGGCCAAGGGGGCAGGCCGGGGAGCTGTTTTTT.

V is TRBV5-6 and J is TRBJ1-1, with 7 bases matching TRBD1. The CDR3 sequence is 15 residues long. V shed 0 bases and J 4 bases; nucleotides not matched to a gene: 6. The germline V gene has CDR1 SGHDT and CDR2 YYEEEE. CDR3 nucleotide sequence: TGTGCCAGCAGCTTGGAGGGGGCAGGGCCCACTGAAGCTTTCTTT. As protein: CASSLEGAGPTEAFF.

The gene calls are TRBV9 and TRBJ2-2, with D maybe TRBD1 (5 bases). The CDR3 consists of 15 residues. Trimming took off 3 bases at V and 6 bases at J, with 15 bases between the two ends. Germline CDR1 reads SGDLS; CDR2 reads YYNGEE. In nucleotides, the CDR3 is TGTGCCAGCAGCGCCGGCTCAGGGCGCGCCGGGGAGCTGTTTTTT. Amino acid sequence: CASSAGSGRAGELFF.

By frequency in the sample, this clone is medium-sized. The CDR3 region is CASSGTGANTEAFF. As DNA, the CDR3 is TGTGCCAGCAGCGGTACAGGGGCGAACACTGAAGCTTTCTTT. The chain couples TRBV9 to TRBJ1-1; TRBD1 matches at 7 bases. Germline loops: CDR1 SGDLS, CDR2 YYNGEE. V shed 3 bases and J 1 base; nucleotides not matched to a gene: 3. This CDR3 contains 14 residues.

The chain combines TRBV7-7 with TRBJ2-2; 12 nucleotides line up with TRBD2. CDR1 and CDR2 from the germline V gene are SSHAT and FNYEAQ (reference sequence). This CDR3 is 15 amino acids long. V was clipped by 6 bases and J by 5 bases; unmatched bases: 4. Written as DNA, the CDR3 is TGTGCCAGCAGACCCGGGACTAGCGGGACCGGGGAGCTGTTTTTT. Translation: CASRPGTSGTGELFF. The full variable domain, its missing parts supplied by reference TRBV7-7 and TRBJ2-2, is GAGVSQSPRYKVTKRGQDVTLRCDPISSHATLYWYQQALGQGPEFLTYFNYEAQPDKSGLPSDRFSAERPEGSISTLTIQRTEQRDSAMYRCASRPGTSGTGELFFGEGSRLTVL.

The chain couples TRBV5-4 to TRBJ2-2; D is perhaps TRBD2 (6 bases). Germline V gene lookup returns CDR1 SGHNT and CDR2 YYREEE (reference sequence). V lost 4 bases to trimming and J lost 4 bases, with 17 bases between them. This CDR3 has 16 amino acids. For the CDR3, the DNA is TGTGCCAGCAGCGGCGCGGGGCGTATAGGCACCGGGGAGCTGTTTTTT. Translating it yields CASSGAGRIGTGELFF.

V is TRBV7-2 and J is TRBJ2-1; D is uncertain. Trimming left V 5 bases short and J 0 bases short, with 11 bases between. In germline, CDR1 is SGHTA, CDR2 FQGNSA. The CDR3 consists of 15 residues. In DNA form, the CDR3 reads TGTGCCAGCAGCATTGAATCCCCCTCCTACAATGAGCAGTTCTTC. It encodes CASSIESPSYNEQFF.